This T cell receptor beta chain originates from a study of radiotherapy plus CTLA-4 blockade in lung cancer. This CDR3 contains 15 residues. J gave up 7 bases and V 0 bases, and 7 bases lay outside the gene matches. The germline V gene encodes CDR1 MNHEY and CDR2 SVGAGI. Clones were sequenced by immunoSEQ multiplex PCR, and TCRdb holds only the in-frame ones, with some missing. The sample lists 40,000 to 50,000 clones; 82% were seen once. The clonotype comes from a human donor with non-small cell lung cancer who had stable disease on radiotherapy plus ipilimumab. The chain uses TRBV6-5 and TRBJ1-2; 8 nucleotides align to TRBD1. The source was peripheral blood, collected from a patient treated with radiotherapy plus ipilimumab. CDR3 protein: CASSYSTGVVSGYTF. Written as DNA, the CDR3 is TGTGCCAGCAGTTACTCGACAGGGGTAGTCAGTGGCTACACCTTC.